Included here is one T cell receptor beta chain sequence, with context. This clonotype has a handful of counts. Which antigen it targets is not known. Within one base of it there is no much larger clone, and no base qualities were kept. The data originate from a study of early T cells in non-severe SARS-CoV-2 infection (dated by TCRdb to the early 2020s). In terms of the full investigation: Because TCR sequencing relied on bulk RNA taken from unsorted whole blood, pairing of alpha and beta chains was not possible. General study outcomes and caveats: VDJdb matching was skewed toward anti-spike CD8 responses and likely underestimated virus-specific expansions, missing private and CD4 specificities.

The library was obtained by 5' RACE. The sequencer was a NextSeq 500. Unique molecular identifiers were attached to individual cDNA molecules in the TCR library protocol so that sequencing error and PCR bias could be corrected. Both TCR alpha and beta chains were sequenced, and tight co-correlation was observed between alpha and beta sequence abundances in each sample. In the paper's pipeline: Decombinator V4 was used to annotate the V gene, J gene and CDR3 of the TCR sequences. Expanded TCRs were defined as changing significantly between any two time points under a Poisson model with p below 0.0001. TCR abundances were normalised to the total number of TCRs sequenced in each sample and reported as counts per million. TRAV1-2 paired with TRAJ12, TRAJ20 or TRAJ33 defined MAIT TCRs, while TRAV10 paired with TRAJ18 defined iNKT TCRs. A search of VDJdb, accessed on 1 November 2021, was run for TCRs annotated to CMV, EBV and SARS-CoV-2, with TCRs annotated for multiple antigens excluded. TCRdb handled the public reads itself, with Q25 trimming in fastp and clone calling in MiXCR, and kept productive beta chains. Here each entry gathers all rows of one CDR3 protein and keeps the most common genes and DNA. The authors' filters were not applied to this entry. In all, the sample holds about 77,000 distinct CDR3 sequences, and 15% to 20% of those were seen once. About 3% of the sample rests with the top ten.

CDR1 and CDR2 are drawn from the germline V gene: SQVTM, ANQGSEA. The CDR3, cysteine through phenylalanine, is 13 amino acids long. The sequence is cut down to CDR3 DNA, 39 bases in frame from base 1. Here V drops 2 bases and J drops 4 bases, and the junction holds 5 bases not matched to any gene. The study was a case-control design nested within a healthcare worker cohort in London, UK, with weekly nasopharyngeal swab PCR tests and blood sampling. Healthcare workers were recruited between 23 and 31 March 2020, during the week of the UK lockdown, and were followed weekly for up to roughly 16 weeks. The source material was whole blood. Here the chain combines TRBV29-1 and TRBJ2-7; 7 of the junction bases match TRBD2. This TCR was sampled from an adult who was a healthcare worker with PCR-confirmed SARS-CoV-2 infection or an uninfected control (not recorded which). Here is the DNA: TGCAGCGTTGAATCCGGGGGGTTTTACGAGCAGTACTTC. Translated, this gives CSVESGGFYEQYF.